Below, 10 T cell receptor beta chains from the same sample are listed, as sequenced in a study of blood T cell repertoires in COVID-19. Some clones are missing from TCRdb's copy, which holds only in-frame ones; the method was immunoSEQ multiplex PCR. The data hold around 250,000 clones, with over 75% observed a single time. What was sequenced was peripheral blood. Receptor source: a man aged 25 to 45 who had recovered from COVID-19.

This sequence joins TRBV28 and TRBJ1-6, with D possibly being TRBD1 (5 bases). Trimming stripped 6 bases from V and 7 bases from J, with 16 bases between. The CDR3 is 15 residues long. CDR1 and CDR2 (germline): MDHEN, SYDVKM. The CDR3 bases are TGTGCCAGCAGGAGCCCACAGGTATCAAATTCACCCCTCCACTTT. It yields the protein CASRSPQVSNSPLHF.

The chain employs TRBV29-1 and TRBJ1-1; D may be TRBD1 (6 bases). This CDR3 spans 13 amino acids. Germline V lookup: CDR1 SQVTM, CDR2 ANQGSEA. V was pared by 6 bases and J by 3 bases, with 14 bases between. The CDR3 is CSVEYRVDTEAFF. CDR3 DNA: TGCAGCGTGGAGTACAGGGTTGACACTGAAGCTTTCTTT.

The chain carries TRBV11-2 and TRBJ2-6, with TRBD1 as a possible D gene (5 bases). Germline loops: CDR1 SGHAT, CDR2 FQNNGV. V was trimmed by 4 bases and J by 3 bases, leaving 16 bases between them. This CDR3 region has 17 residues. CDR3 bases: TGTGCCAGCAGCTCCCGAGGTAGGGGTGGTGGGGCCAACGTCCTGACTTTC. Its protein is CASSSRGRGGGANVLTF. Full variable domain (remainder filled in from reference TRBV11-2 and TRBJ2-6): EAGVAQSPRYKIIEKRQSVAFWCNPISGHATLYWYQQILGQGPKLLIQFQNNGVVDDSQLPKDRFSAERLKGVDSTLKIQPAKLEDSAVYLCASSSRGRGGGANVLTFGAGSRLTVL.

This rearrangement joins TRBV6-5 to TRBJ1-5, with D possibly matching TRBD1 (6 bases). The CDR3 is 14 residues long. Germline V gene data show CDR1 as MNHEY and CDR2 as SVGAGI. V shed 4 bases and J shed 7 bases, with 14 bases lying between them. The CDR3 DNA reads TGTGCCAGCAGTTTCGACAGGTATGGACAGCCCCAGCATTTT. This gives the protein CASSFDRYGQPQHF.

This chain links TRBV28 with TRBJ1-5; weak D call: TRBD1 (6 bases). CDR1 and CDR2 from the germline V gene are MDHEN and SYDVKM. The ends were cut back, 7 bases at V and 4 bases at J, with 17 bases in the middle. This CDR3 is built from 15 residues. CDR3: CASIQGGLGNQPQHF. For the CDR3, the DNA is TGTGCCAGCATTCAAGGGGGTTTAGGGAATCAGCCCCAGCATTTT.

The chain joins TRBV12-3 or TRBV12-4 to TRBJ1-4, with a possible D match to TRBD1 (6 bases). The CDR3 runs 13 residues. The germline V and J ends were trimmed by 5 bases and 8 bases, with 12 bases remaining between them. CDR3 nucleotides: TGTGCCAGCAGTATACAGGGAGCAGAAAAACTGTTTTTT. Translated, it gives CASSIQGAEKLFF.

The genes are TRBV5-5 and TRBJ2-1, with D perhaps matching TRBD1 (5 bases). The germline CDR1 and CDR2 sequences are SGHKS and YYEKEE (reference sequence). The CDR3 loop spans 16 amino acids. V gave up 4 bases and J gave up 0 bases, with 14 bases separating them. CDR3 sequence (DNA): TGTGCCAGCAGCGCGACAGAAAACTTCTCCTACAATGAGCAGTTCTTC. This gives the protein CASSATENFSYNEQFF.

The chain recombines TRBV7-9 with TRBJ1-1, with 7 bases aligning to TRBD1. Germline loops: CDR1 SEHNR, CDR2 FQNEAQ (reference sequence). This CDR3 has 14 amino acids. V dropped 5 bases and J dropped 0; count of bases not matched to a gene: 3. The CDR3 DNA reads TGTGCCAGCAGCAGGGACAGACTGAACACTGAAGCTTTCTTT. This codes for CASSRDRLNTEAFF.

V and J are TRBV6-5 and TRBJ2-7; 8 nucleotides agree with TRBD1. V lost 6 bases and J lost 1; bases outside the gene matches: 8. Germline assignment: CDR1 MNHEY and CDR2 SVGAGI. The CDR3 runs 15 residues. The CDR3 region is CASRRSDRGSYEQYF. The CDR3 DNA sequence: TGTGCCAGCAGGCGAAGTGACAGGGGTTCCTACGAGCAGTACTTC.

The chain has TRBV4-1 and TRBJ2-6; 7 nucleotides line up with TRBD1. The CDR3 is 15 amino acids. The germline CDR1 and CDR2 sequences are MGHRA and YSYEKL. The ends lost 5 bases at V and 3 bases at J; junction bases unmatched: 4. CDR3 coding DNA: TGCGCCAGCAGCAGACAGGGCGATGGGGCCAACGTCCTGACTTTC. Its protein is CASSRQGDGANVLTF.